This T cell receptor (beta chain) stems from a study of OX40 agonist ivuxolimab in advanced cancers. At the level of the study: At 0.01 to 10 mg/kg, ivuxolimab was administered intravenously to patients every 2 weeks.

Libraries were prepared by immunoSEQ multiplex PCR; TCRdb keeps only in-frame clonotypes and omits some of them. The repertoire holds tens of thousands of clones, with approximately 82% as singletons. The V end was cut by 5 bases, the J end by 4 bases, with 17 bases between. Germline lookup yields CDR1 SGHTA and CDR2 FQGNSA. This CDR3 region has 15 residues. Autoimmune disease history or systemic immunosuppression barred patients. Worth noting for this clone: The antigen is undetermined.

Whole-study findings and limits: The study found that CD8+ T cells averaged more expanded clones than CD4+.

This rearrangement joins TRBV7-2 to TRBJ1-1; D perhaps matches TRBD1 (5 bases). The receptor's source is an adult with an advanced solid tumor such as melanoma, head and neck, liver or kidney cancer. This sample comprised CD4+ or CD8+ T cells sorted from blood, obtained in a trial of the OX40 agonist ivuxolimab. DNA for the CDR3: TGTGCCAGCAGCCGCCCTGAGGGGTTGGGCACTGAAGCTTTCTTT. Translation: CASSRPEGLGTEAFF.